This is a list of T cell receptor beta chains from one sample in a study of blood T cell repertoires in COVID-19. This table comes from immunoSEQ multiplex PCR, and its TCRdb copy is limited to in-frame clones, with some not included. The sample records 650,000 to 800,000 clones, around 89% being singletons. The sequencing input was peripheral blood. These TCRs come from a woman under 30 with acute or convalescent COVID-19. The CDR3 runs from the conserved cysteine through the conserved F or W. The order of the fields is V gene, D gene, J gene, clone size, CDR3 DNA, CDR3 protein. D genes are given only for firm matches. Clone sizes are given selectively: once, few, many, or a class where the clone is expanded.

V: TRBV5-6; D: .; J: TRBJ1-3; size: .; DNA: TGTGCCAGCAGCCCCGAGACTCATTCAGGAAACACCATATATTTT; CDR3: CASSPETHSGNTIYF
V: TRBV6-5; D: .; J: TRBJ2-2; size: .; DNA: TGTGCCAGCAGGACAGGAGCGAACACCGGGGAGCTGTTTTTT; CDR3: CASRTGANTGELFF
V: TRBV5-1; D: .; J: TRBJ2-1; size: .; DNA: TGCGCCAGCAGCCCCTACACGACAGGTTTAGGGAGCTCCTACAATGAGCAGTTCTTC; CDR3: CASSPYTTGLGSSYNEQFF
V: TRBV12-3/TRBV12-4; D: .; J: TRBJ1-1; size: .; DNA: TGTGCCAGCAGTTTACAGGGTGGCACTGAAGCTTTCTTT; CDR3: CASSLQGGTEAFF
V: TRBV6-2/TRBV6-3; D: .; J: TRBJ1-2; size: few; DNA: TGTGCCAGCAGTTACTCGATCCTTCGACAGTTCGGTGGCTACACCTTC; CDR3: CASSYSILRQFGGYTF
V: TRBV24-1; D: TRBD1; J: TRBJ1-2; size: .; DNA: TGTGCCACCAGTCGCCCGGGACAGAACTATGGCTACACCTTC; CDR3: CATSRPGQNYGYTF
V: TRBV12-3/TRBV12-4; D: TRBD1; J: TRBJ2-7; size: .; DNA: TGTGCCAGCAGTCCTTACAGGGGGCATGAGCAGTACTTC; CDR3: CASSPYRGHEQYF
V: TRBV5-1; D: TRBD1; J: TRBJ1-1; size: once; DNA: TGCGCCAGCAGCTTGGGGGACAGGGAGAACACTGAAGCTTTCTTT; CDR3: CASSLGDRENTEAFF
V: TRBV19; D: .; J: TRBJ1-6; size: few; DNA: TGTGCCAGTAGTATAGCGGTCTTCTCCTATAATTCACCCCTCCACTTT; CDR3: CASSIAVFSYNSPLHF
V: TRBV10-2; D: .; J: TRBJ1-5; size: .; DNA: TGCGCCAGCAGTGAAGGGGATCAGCCCCAGCATTTT; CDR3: CASSEGDQPQHF
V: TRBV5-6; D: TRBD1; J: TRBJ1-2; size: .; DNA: TGTGCCAGCAGCGGGGGACAGTTCTATGGCTACACCTTC; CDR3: CASSGGQFYGYTF
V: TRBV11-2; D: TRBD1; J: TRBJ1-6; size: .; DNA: TGTGCCAGCAGCCGGACAGGTCGGGCCGAGAGCTCCTATAATTCACCCCTCCACTTT; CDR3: CASSRTGRAESSYNSPLHF
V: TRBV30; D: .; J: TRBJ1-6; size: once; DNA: TGTGCCTGGAGTGTACGAGGGCATTCACCCCTCCACTTT; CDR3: CAWSVRGHSPLHF
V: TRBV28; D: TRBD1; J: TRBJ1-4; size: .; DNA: TGTGCCAGCAGTTCGGGACAGACGGGCGAAAAACTGTTTTTT; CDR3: CASSSGQTGEKLFF
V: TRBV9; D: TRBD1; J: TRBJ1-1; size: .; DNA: TGTGCCAGCAGCGACGAGGGGGCGGACACTGAAGCTTTCTTT; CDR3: CASSDEGADTEAFF
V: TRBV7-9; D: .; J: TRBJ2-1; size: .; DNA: TGTGCCAGCCTCGGTGTCTATGGGCCGGATGAGCAGTTCTTC; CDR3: CASLGVYGPDEQFF
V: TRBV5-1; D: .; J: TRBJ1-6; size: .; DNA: TGCGCCAGCAGAGTGGGGGGTGAGGAGAAATCACCCCTCCACTTT; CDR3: CASRVGGEEKSPLHF
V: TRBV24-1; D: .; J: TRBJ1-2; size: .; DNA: TGTGCCTCCCCGCCAGAGACAGCTTACTATGGCTACACCTTC; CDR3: CASPPETAYYGYTF
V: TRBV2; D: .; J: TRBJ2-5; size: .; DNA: TGTGCCAGCAGTGAATCCTACGCCCAAGAGACCCAGTACTTC; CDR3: CASSESYAQETQYF
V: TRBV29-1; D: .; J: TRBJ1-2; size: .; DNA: TGCAGCGCTCTTATTAACTATGGCTACACCTTC; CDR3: CSALINYGYTF
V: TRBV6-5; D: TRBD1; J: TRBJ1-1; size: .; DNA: TGTGCCAGCAGTTACGGGGGGACAGGGAACACTGAAGCTTTCTTT; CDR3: CASSYGGTGNTEAFF
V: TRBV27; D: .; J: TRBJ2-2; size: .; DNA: TGTGCCAGCAGTTCCCTGGCAGATCCGAATACGAACACCGGGGAGCTGTTTTTT; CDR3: CASSSLADPNTNTGELFF
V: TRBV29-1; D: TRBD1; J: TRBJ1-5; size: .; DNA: TGCAGCGTCCGGACAGGGGCCTATAGCAATCAGCCCCAGCATTTT; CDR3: CSVRTGAYSNQPQHF
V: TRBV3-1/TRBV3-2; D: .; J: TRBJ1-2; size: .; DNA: TGTGCCAGCAGCCAAGGTGACGGGAACTATGGCTACACCTTC; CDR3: CASSQGDGNYGYTF
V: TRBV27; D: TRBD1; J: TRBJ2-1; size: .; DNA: TGTGCCAGCAGTAGATATTTTACAGGGGGCTCTCTTGGTGATGAACACAATGAGCAGTTCTTC; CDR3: CASSRYFTGGSLGDEHNEQFF
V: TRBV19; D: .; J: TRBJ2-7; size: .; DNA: TGTGCCAGTAGTAACACGGGCAGGGGCCGCCACGAGCAGTACTTC; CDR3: CASSNTGRGRHEQYF
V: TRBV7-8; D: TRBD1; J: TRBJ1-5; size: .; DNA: TGTGCCAGCAGCTTAGCCCAAGACAGGGGGAAAAGTCCGTCCCAGCATTTT; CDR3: CASSLAQDRGKSPSQHF
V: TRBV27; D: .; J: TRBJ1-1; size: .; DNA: TGTGCCAGCAGTCATTGGCCCACTGGAGAGACGAACACTGAAGCTTTCTTT; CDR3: CASSHWPTGETNTEAFF
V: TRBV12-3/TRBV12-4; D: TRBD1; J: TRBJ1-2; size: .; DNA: TGTGCCAGCAGTCCTACGACAGGGTTTGGCTACACCTTC; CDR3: CASSPTTGFGYTF
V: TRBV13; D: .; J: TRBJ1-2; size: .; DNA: TGTGCCAGCAGCTTCGGTAACCCCGACTATGGCTACACCTTC; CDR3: CASSFGNPDYGYTF
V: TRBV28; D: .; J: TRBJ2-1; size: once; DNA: TGTGCCAGCAGTTTATGGACAGCAGACAATGAGCAGTTCTTC; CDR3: CASSLWTADNEQFF
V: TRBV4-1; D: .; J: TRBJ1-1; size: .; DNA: TGCGCCAGCAGCCATGAGACAGTCATGAACACTGAAGCTTTCTTT; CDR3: CASSHETVMNTEAFF
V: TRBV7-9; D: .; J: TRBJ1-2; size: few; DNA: TGTGCCAGCAGCTTAGCGCCTGGCCCGGGGGACTATGGCTACACCTTC; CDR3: CASSLAPGPGDYGYTF
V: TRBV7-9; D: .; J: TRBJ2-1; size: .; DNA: TGTGCCAGCAGCGCGGGACAGATGATGTACAATGAGCAGTTCTTC; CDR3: CASSAGQMMYNEQFF
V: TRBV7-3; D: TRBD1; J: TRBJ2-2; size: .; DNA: TGTGCCAGCAGCTTAACTAGGGACAGAGGGCAGGTCGGGGAGCTGTTTTTT; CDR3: CASSLTRDRGQVGELFF
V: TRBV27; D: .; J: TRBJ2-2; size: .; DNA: TGTGCCAGCAGTTTAGTCTTTACGAACACCGGGGAGCTGTTTTTT; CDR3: CASSLVFTNTGELFF
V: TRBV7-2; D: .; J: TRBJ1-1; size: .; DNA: TGTGCCAGCAGCTTAGCGTCGGGGAACACTGAAGCTTTCTTT; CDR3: CASSLASGNTEAFF
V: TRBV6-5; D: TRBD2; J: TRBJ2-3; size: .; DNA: TGTGCCAGCACACGGGGGGGGAGCACAGATACGCAGTATTTT; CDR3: CASTRGGSTDTQYF
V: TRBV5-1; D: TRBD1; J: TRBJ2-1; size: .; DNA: TGCGCCAGCAGCCGGGACAGGGGGTTCAATGAGCAGTTCTTC; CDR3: CASSRDRGFNEQFF
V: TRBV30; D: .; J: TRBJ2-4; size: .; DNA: TGTGCCTGGAGTGCAGGGGGGAACATTCAGTACTTC; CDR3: CAWSAGGNIQYF
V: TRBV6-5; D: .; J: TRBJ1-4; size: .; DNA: TGTGCCAGCAGCGAGGGCCGATGGGCTCCTGAAAAACTGTTTTTT; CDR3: CASSEGRWAPEKLFF
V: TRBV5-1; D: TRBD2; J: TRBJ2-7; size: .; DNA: TGCGCCAGCAGCTTGCAGGCGAGGCGACTAGCGGACTACGAGCAGTACTTC; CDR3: CASSLQARRLADYEQYF
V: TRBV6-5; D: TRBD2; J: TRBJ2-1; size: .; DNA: TGTGCCAGCAGTTACTCGCTAGCGGGGGACAATGAGCAGTTCTTC; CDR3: CASSYSLAGDNEQFF
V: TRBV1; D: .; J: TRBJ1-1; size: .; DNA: TGCACCAGCAGCCAAACCTCGGGACAGGGGAATTCTGAAGCTTTCTTT; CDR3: CTSSQTSGQGNSEAFF
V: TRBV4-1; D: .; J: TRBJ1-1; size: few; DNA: TGCGCCAGCAGCCCCAGAGGTCGGGGAGTGAACACTGAAGCTTTCTTT; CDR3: CASSPRGRGVNTEAFF
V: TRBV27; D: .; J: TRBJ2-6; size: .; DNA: TGTGCCAGCAGTTCTGCGGGATCCTCTGGGGCCAACGTCCTGACTTTC; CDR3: CASSSAGSSGANVLTF
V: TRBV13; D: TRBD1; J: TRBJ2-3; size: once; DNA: TGTGCCAGCAGCTCACCGGGACAGGGGTACACAGATACGCAGTATTTT; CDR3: CASSSPGQGYTDTQYF
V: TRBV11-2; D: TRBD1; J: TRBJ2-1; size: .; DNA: TGTGCCAGCAGCCTAAATGCCGGGACAGTCGCCTACAATGAGCAGTTCTTC; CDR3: CASSLNAGTVAYNEQFF
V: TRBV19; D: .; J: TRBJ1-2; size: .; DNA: TGTGCCAGTAGTCCCAACCGTAGGGCGGGCTATGGCTACACCTTC; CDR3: CASSPNRRAGYGYTF
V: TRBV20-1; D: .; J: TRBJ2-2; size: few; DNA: TGCAGTGCTATTGACAGGTTGGCGAACACCGGGGAGCTGTTTTTT; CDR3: CSAIDRLANTGELFF
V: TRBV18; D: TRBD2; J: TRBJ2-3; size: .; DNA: TGTGCCAGCTCACTGTCGACTAGCGGGGGGGCAGATACGCAGTATTTT; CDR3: CASSLSTSGGADTQYF
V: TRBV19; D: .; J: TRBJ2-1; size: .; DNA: TGTGCCAGTACTCCCGCCGGAGGCAGTTACAATGAGCAGTTCTTC; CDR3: CASTPAGGSYNEQFF
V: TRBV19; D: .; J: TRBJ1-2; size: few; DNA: TGTGCCAGTAGTCTCAGATCAGGGACATCTTATGGCTACACCTTC; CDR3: CASSLRSGTSYGYTF
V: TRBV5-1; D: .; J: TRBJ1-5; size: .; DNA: TGCGCCAGCAGCGCCACAGGGTATCAGCCCCAGCATTTT; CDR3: CASSATGYQPQHF
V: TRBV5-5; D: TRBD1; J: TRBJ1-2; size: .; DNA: TGTGCCAGCAGCCCTAGACAGGGAGTGGGCTATGGCTACACCTTC; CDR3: CASSPRQGVGYGYTF
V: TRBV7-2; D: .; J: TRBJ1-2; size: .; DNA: TGTGCCAGCAGCTTAGGGGGAGGACTACCATTTCGCGGCTACACCTTC; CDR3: CASSLGGGLPFRGYTF
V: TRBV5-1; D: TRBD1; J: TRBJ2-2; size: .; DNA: TGCGCCAGCAGCTTGGGGACAGGGGACACCGGGGAGCTGTTTTTT; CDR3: CASSLGTGDTGELFF
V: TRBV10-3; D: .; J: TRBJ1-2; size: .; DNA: TGTGCCATCAGTGAGTTGGGGGGCTATGGCTACACCTTC; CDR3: CAISELGGYGYTF